These 27 T cell receptor beta chains were sequenced from one sample in a study of shared clonotypes between healthy human individuals. The table came from immunoSEQ multiplex PCR; TCRdb's copy has only in-frame clones and leaves some out. The sample holds some 2,400,000 clones; approximately 96% are singletons and the top ten take approximately 0.13%. The sequenced sample was naive CD4+ T cells sorted from blood. Subset noted: CD45RA+ positively selected. Source of these receptors: a man between 18 and 35 years old in good health.

A single count supports this clone. The gene calls are TRBV6-1 and TRBJ2-1, with D possibly being TRBD2 (7 bases). The CDR3 contains 15 residues. Germline CDR1 and CDR2: MNHNS and SASEGT. V was trimmed by 2 bases and J by 3 bases, leaving 11 bases between them. The CDR3 protein is CASSERGGNYNEQFF. CDR3 DNA: TGTGCCAGCAGTGAAAGGGGGGGGAACTACAATGAGCAGTTCTTC.

The chain couples TRBV18 to TRBJ1-2; D might be TRBD1 (5 bases). Trimming removed 3 bases at V and 0 bases at J, with 11 bases between. Germline V gene lookup returns CDR1 KGHSH and CDR2 LQKENI. CDR3 length: 15 residues. This chain's CDR3 is CASSPAGQSNYGYTF. The CDR3 DNA reads TGTGCCAGCTCACCTGCAGGGCAGTCTAACTATGGCTACACCTTC.

The V call is TRBV2, the J call TRBJ1-4; TRBD1 matches at 9 bases. CDR3 length: 14 amino acids. Looked up from germline, CDR1 is SNHLY and CDR2 is FYNNEI. With 3 bases clipped from V and 5 bases from J, the junction kept 1 base outside the gene matches. The CDR3 nucleotides read TGTGCCAGCAGTGACGGGACAGGGAATGAAAAACTGTTTTTT. Its protein product is CASSDGTGNEKLFF.

The V call is TRBV10-3, the J call TRBJ2-7, with D unclear. CDR3 size: 14 residues. The V gene's germline CDR1 is ENHRY and CDR2 SYGVKD. V lost 8 bases and J 1 base, leaving 15 bases between the germline ends. The CDR3 nucleotides read TGTGCCATCGGAGTGGGTACCGCTTCCTACGAGCAGTACTTC. Amino acids: CAIGVGTASYEQYF.

The rearrangement uses TRBV28 and TRBJ1-5; D perhaps matches TRBD1 (6 bases). Germline assignment: CDR1 MDHEN and CDR2 SYDVKM. There are 18 residues in the CDR3. Trimming cost V 5 bases and J 2 bases, with 22 bases left between them. The CDR3 nucleotides are TGTGCCAGCAGTCCCCCCATACAGGGCCCCGGGGGCAATCAGCCCCAGCATTTT. It translates to CASSPPIQGPGGNQPQHF.

The table lists this clone with a count of one. The CDR3 here is CASRGPSYNSPLHF. For the CDR3, the DNA is TGTGCCAGCAGGGGGCCTTCCTATAATTCACCCCTCCACTTT. The chain links TRBV21-1 to TRBJ1-6; the DNA was not used to check the table's D call, TRBD1. TRBV21-1 is marked as a pseudogene. The CDR3 runs to 14 residues.

The chain has TRBV9 and TRBJ2-5; 11 nucleotides match TRBD2. V lost 5 bases to trimming and J lost 4 bases; unmatched junction nucleotides: 4. CDR3 length: 14 residues. In germline, CDR1 is SGDLS, CDR2 YYNGEE. This CDR3 is CASSSGGAGETQYF. The CDR3 DNA sequence: TGTGCCAGCAGTAGCGGGGGGGCTGGAGAGACCCAGTACTTC.

To note about this clone: The same CDR3 can be traced to other DNA sequences in this sample. The chain carries TRBV6-5 and TRBJ1-5; D unresolved. The CDR3 is made up of 13 amino acids. Germline V lookup: CDR1 MNHEY, CDR2 SVGAGI. V lost 0 bases and J lost 7, with 7 bases in between. The CDR3 DNA sequence: TGTGCCAGCAGTTACTCGATCAGGCAGCCCCAGCATTTT. As protein: CASSYSIRQPQHF.

With respect to this clone: Other DNA sequences within the sample encode an identical CDR3. The chain carries TRBV5-1 and TRBJ2-7; TRBD1 aligns across 9 bases. CDR1 SGHRS and CDR2 YFSETQ come from the germline V gene. Unmatched junction bases numbered 5, after V lost 4 bases and J lost 3 bases. The CDR3 totals 14 residues. Written as DNA, the CDR3 is TGCGCCAGCAGCGGGGGACAGGGATTCTACGAGCAGTACTTC. It specifies CASSGGQGFYEQYF. The variable domain in full, with the rest retrieved from reference TRBV5-1 and TRBJ2-7, is KAGVTQTPRYLIKTRGQQVTLSCSPISGHRSVSWYQQTPGQGLQFLFEYFSETQRNKGNFPGRFSGRQFSNSRSEMNVSTLELGDSALYLCASSGGQGFYEQYFGPGTRLTVT.

J is TRBJ2-7 and V is TRBV28, with 8 bases fitting TRBD1. With V trimmed by 6 bases and J by 2 bases, 6 bases remained unmatched. The CDR3 contains 14 residues. CDR1 MDHEN and CDR2 SYDVKM come from the germline V gene. CDR3 bases: TGTGCCAGCAGACAGCCGGGACAGGCCTACGAGCAGTACTTC. Amino acids: CASRQPGQAYEQYF. Full variable domain (outside the CDR3, taken from reference TRBV28 and TRBJ2-7): DVKVTQSSRYLVKRTGEKVFLECVQDMDHENMFWYRQDPGLGLRLIYFSYDVKMKEKGDIPEGYSVSREKKERFSLILESASTNQTSMYLCASRQPGQAYEQYFGPGTRLTVT.

The rearrangement links TRBV19 to TRBJ1-2; 9 nucleotides line up with TRBD1. V lost 0 bases and J lost 4; bases outside the gene matches: 6. Germline V gene lookup returns CDR1 LNHDA and CDR2 SQIVND (reference sequence). The CDR3 loop spans 16 amino acids. The CDR3 nucleotides read TGTGCCAGTAGTATAGATCCCGGGACAGGGCCCTATGGCTACACCTTC. Residues: CASSIDPGTGPYGYTF.

J is TRBJ2-7 and V is TRBV7-6, with D possibly being TRBD2 (7 bases). In germline, CDR1 is SGHVS, CDR2 FNYEAQ. The CDR3 has 15 amino acids. V lost 0 bases, J lost 3 bases, and 12 bases lay in between. In nucleotides, the CDR3 is TGTGCCAGCAGCTTAGCGCCGGGGGGCGGCTACGAGCAGTACTTC. It translates to CASSLAPGGGYEQYF. The variable domain in full, completed from reference TRBV7-6 and TRBJ2-7, reads GAGVSQSPRYKVTKRGQDVALRCDPISGHVSLYWYRQALGQGPEFLTYFNYEAQQDKSGLPNDRFSAERPEGSISTLTIQRTEQRDSAMYRCASSLAPGGGYEQYFGPGTRLTVT.

About this clone: The same CDR3 is also encoded by other DNA sequences in this sample. This chain uses TRBV5-1 with TRBJ2-7, with 8 nucleotides matching TRBD1. This CDR3 is 14 amino acids long. Trimming at V came to 3 bases and at J to 3 bases, leaving 5 bases not matched to a gene. From germline, CDR1 is SGHRS and CDR2 YFSETQ. The CDR3 region has the DNA TGCGCCAGCAGCTCCCGAGACAGGGGCTACGAGCAGTACTTC. Translating gives CASSSRDRGYEQYF.

The chain has TRBV10-1 and TRBJ2-3; unclear D gene. In germline, CDR1 is WNHNN, CDR2 SYGVQD (reference sequence). The CDR3 has 16 residues. With 1 base removed from V and 0 bases from J, the gap between germline ends came to 11 bases. The CDR3 here is CASSEFLTGSTDTQYF. CDR3 DNA: TGCGCCAGCAGTGAGTTTCTAACGGGTAGCACAGATACGCAGTATTTT.

The chain combines TRBV5-5 with TRBJ2-7, with 7 bases matching TRBD1. With V trimmed by 0 bases and J by 6 bases, 6 bases remained unmatched. Looked up from germline, CDR1 is SGHKS and CDR2 is YYEKEE (reference sequence). The CDR3 has 14 amino acids. The CDR3 region is CASSLETGRPEQYF. The CDR3 DNA reads TGTGCCAGCAGCTTGGAGACAGGGAGACCCGAGCAGTACTTC.

The chain uses TRBV7-2 and TRBJ2-1; the D gene could be TRBD1 or TRBD2 (6 bases each). The CDR3 loop spans 15 amino acids. V lost 6 bases, J lost 3 bases, and 15 bases lay in between. Per the germline V gene, CDR1 is SGHTA and CDR2 is FQGNSA. CDR3 nucleotide sequence: TGTGCCAGCAGAGGGCTGGGGGGCCGCTACAATGAGCAGTTCTTC. Translation gives CASRGLGGRYNEQFF.

The chain carries TRBV2 and TRBJ2-1, with 8 nucleotides matching TRBD1. CDR1 is SNHLY, CDR2 FYNNEI, per germline. The junction had 9 bases not matched to a gene; V was cut back by 3 bases and J by 8 bases. CDR3 size: 15 residues. The CDR3, as DNA: TGTGCCAGCAGTGAGGGACAGGTTCTGTTTGATGAGCAGTTCTTC. It codes for CASSEGQVLFDEQFF.

V gene TRBV6-5 combines with J gene TRBJ1-1, with D possibly TRBD1 on 6 matching bases. The germline gives CDR1 MNHEY, CDR2 SVGAGI. Trimming shortened V by 6 bases and J by 4 bases, and 18 bases separated the two germline ends. The CDR3 loop spans 15 amino acids. CDR3 nucleotide sequence: TGTGCCAGCAGCCTGGGACAATGGGGAAGCACTGAAGCTTTCTTT. This codes for CASSLGQWGSTEAFF.

CDR3: CASGENYGYTF. DNA for the CDR3: TGTGCCAGCGGCGAAAACTATGGCTACACCTTC. V usage is TRBV6-5 and J usage is TRBJ1-2; D unclear. This CDR3 region has 11 residues. Trimming cost V 8 bases and J 2 bases, with 6 bases left between them. The germline V gene encodes CDR1 MNHEY and CDR2 SVGAGI.

V gene TRBV30 combines with J gene TRBJ1-1; TRBD1 agrees at 12 bases. The CDR3 contains 13 residues. The germline V gene encodes CDR1 GTSNPN and CDR2 SVGIG (reference sequence). V shed 3 bases, J shed 4 bases, and the junction held 0 bases outside the gene matches. This CDR3 reads CAWRGQGATEAFF. In DNA form, the CDR3 reads TGTGCCTGGAGGGGACAGGGGGCCACTGAAGCTTTCTTT.

The V call is TRBV6-1, the J call TRBJ1-2; 8 bases fit TRBD1. Germline-derived CDR1 and CDR2 are MNHNS and SASEGT. This CDR3 is 15 amino acids long. V trimming: 1 base; J trimming: 5 bases; junction bases outside the gene matches: 6. The CDR3 DNA sequence: TGTGCCAGCAGTGAAGGCTACAGGGGGAGGTATGGCTACACCTTC. Its translation: CASSEGYRGRYGYTF.

The chain carries TRBV5-4 and TRBJ1-1; no clear D. Germline V lookup: CDR1 SGHNT, CDR2 YYREEE (reference sequence). V lost 6 bases, J lost 7 bases, and 10 bases lay in between. This CDR3 spans 11 amino acids. The CDR3 region has the DNA TGTGCCAGCACCGGGGTTGGTGAAGCTTTCTTT. Its protein is CASTGVGEAFF.

This chain joins TRBV19 and TRBJ1-4; 11 positions match TRBD1. V lost 1 base to trimming and J lost 7 bases; unmatched junction nucleotides: 8. The CDR3 is 17 amino acids. CDR1 and CDR2 (germline): LNHDA, SQIVND (reference sequence). CDR3 sequence reads: CASSIVPGTGGTEKLFF. In nucleotides, the CDR3 is TGTGCCAGTAGTATAGTCCCTGGGACAGGGGGAACTGAAAAACTGTTTTTT. Combining the CDR3 with reference TRBV19 and TRBJ1-4 gives the whole variable domain DGGITQSPKYLFRKEGQNVTLSCEQNLNHDAMYWYRQDPGQGLRLIYYSQIVNDFQKGDIAEGYSVSREKKESFPLTVTSAQKNPTAFYLCASSIVPGTGGTEKLFFGSGTQLSVL.

This chain connects TRBV7-8 to TRBJ2-6; D uncertain. This CDR3 is built from 13 residues. Looked up from germline, CDR1 is SGHVS and CDR2 is FQNEAQ. V lost 1 base, J lost 6 bases, and 4 bases lay in between. DNA for the CDR3: TGTGCCAGCAGCTTAGTTGAGGCCAACGTCCTGACTTTC. Encoded protein: CASSLVEANVLTF.

The chain uses TRBV5-5 and TRBJ1-2, with a weak D call TRBD1 (5 bases). CDR1 and CDR2 (germline): SGHKS, YYEKEE (reference sequence). V was shortened by 0 bases and J by 6 bases, with 15 bases between the two germline ends. The CDR3 consists of 15 residues. CDR3: CASSLVVAGLDGYTF. The CDR3 DNA reads TGTGCCAGCAGCTTGGTGGTTGCAGGGTTGGATGGCTACACCTTC. Complete variable domain (other parts from reference TRBV5-5 and TRBJ1-2): DAGVTQSPTHLIKTRGQQVTLRCSPISGHKSVSWYQQVLGQGPQFIFQYYEKEERGRGNFPDRFSARQFPNYSSELNVNALLLGDSALYLCASSLVVAGLDGYTFGSGTRLTVV.

The chain couples TRBV9 to TRBJ2-1; D is ambiguous. This CDR3 is 16 amino acids long. Trimming removed 3 bases at V and 1 base at J, with 14 bases between. Germline CDR1 and CDR2: SGDLS and YYNGEE. The CDR3 protein is CASSGPPYISYNEQFF. CDR3 bases: TGTGCCAGCAGCGGCCCTCCATACATTTCCTACAATGAGCAGTTCTTC.

Here the CDR3 DNA reads TGTGCCAGCAGCTTAGCAGGGGGCGCCTCCGGGGAGCTGTTTTTT. Residues: CASSLAGGASGELFF. The chain is built from TRBV5-4 and TRBJ2-2, with 8 bases aligning to TRBD1. This CDR3 comprises 15 residues. The V gene's germline CDR1 is SGHNT and CDR2 YYREEE (reference sequence). V trimming: 2 bases; J trimming: 6 bases; junction bases outside the gene matches: 6. Combining the CDR3 with reference TRBV5-4 and TRBJ2-2 gives the whole variable domain ETGVTQSPTHLIKTRGQQVTLRCSSQSGHNTVSWYQQALGQGPQFIFQYYREEENGRGNFPPRFSGLQFPNYSSELNVNALELDDSALYLCASSLAGGASGELFFGEGSRLTVL.